The 7 T cell receptor beta chains below come from one sample, sequenced in a study of T-cell memory formation after mild COVID-19. TCRdb recomputed calls from the 5' RACE reads with MiXCR, one row per CDR3 protein. The profile shows about 340,000 distinct CDR3 sequences, about an eighth of them singletons. The sequencing sample was made of PBMCs or a T cell subset sorted from them (not recorded which). The receptor set was obtained from a man aged 18-30 years who had mild COVID-19 (a few samples of this study predate the infection). Cell type and time point are not known.

The CDR3 spells CASSPDRGINEQYF. In DNA, the CDR3 is TGCGCCAGCAGCCCGGACAGGGGAATCAACGAGCAGTACTTC. The J gene is TRBJ2-7, the V gene TRBV10-1, with 9 positions matching TRBD1. The CDR3 has 14 residues. Germline V gives CDR1 WNHNN, CDR2 SYGVQD (reference sequence). Germline trimming cut 6 bases from V and 5 bases from J; bases unmatched to any gene: 8.

The chain carries TRBV20-1 and TRBJ1-1, with D unresolved. This CDR3 has 14 amino acids. The germline gives CDR1 DFQATT, CDR2 SNEGSKA (reference sequence). The V and J ends lost 0 bases and 4 bases respectively, with 12 bases between them. CDR3 region: CSARDHQVFTEAFF. Here the CDR3 DNA reads TGCAGTGCTAGAGATCACCAGGTATTCACTGAAGCTTTCTTT.

This clonotype was recorded at least ten times. The chain uses TRBV29-1 and TRBJ1-5, with 7 nucleotides matching TRBD1. The trim removed 4 bases at V and 9 bases at J, leaving 9 bases unmatched. Looked up from germline, CDR1 is SQVTM and CDR2 is ANQGSEA. The CDR3 sequence is 13 residues long. In DNA form, the CDR3 reads TGCAGCGTTGGCGACAGGGAAGATAGGCCCCAGCATTTT. It is translated as CSVGDREDRPQHF.

In this sample, this clonotype turned up many times. The rearrangement joins TRBV4-2 to TRBJ2-1; perhaps TRBD1 as D (5 bases). CDR3 length: 12 residues. Germline assignment: CDR1 LGHNA and CDR2 YNFKEQ. Trimming removed 3 bases at V and 7 bases at J, with 7 bases between. CDR3 in amino acids: CASSQGRNEQFF. In DNA form, the CDR3 reads TGTGCCAGCAGCCAGGGGCGGAATGAGCAGTTCTTC.

This clonotype was observed many times. The genes are TRBV7-9 and TRBJ2-6; no reliable D call. The germline V and J ends were trimmed by 1 base and 2 bases, with 9 bases remaining between them. The CDR3 totals 16 residues. Germline V CDR1 and CDR2: SEHNR, FQNEAQ (reference sequence). The CDR3 spells CASSLDQTTGANVLTF. The CDR3 DNA reads TGTGCCAGCAGCTTAGACCAGACCACTGGGGCCAACGTCCTGACTTTC.

This chain uses TRBV4-1 with TRBJ2-1, with TRBD2 matching 9 bases. Trimming took 0 bases from V and 6 from J; bases not matched to a gene: 9. Germline V lookup: CDR1 MGHRA, CDR2 YSYEKL. This CDR3 contains 17 residues. In DNA, the CDR3 is TGCGCCAGCAGCCAAGATCTAAGGTCTAGCGGGGTCAATGAGCAGTTCTTC. Amino acids: CASSQDLRSSGVNEQFF.

This clonotype was seen more than once but under ten times. The chain is built from TRBV5-4 and TRBJ2-3, with 7 bases matching TRBD2. The J segment lost 5 bases and the V segment lost 2 bases, leaving 5 bases of the junction unmatched. The length of the CDR3 is 14 residues. Looked up from germline, CDR1 is SGHNT and CDR2 is YYREEE (reference sequence). CDR3 amino acids: CASSFGGGRDTQYF. CDR3 DNA: TGTGCCAGCAGCTTTGGGGGGGGTAGAGATACGCAGTATTTT.